This T cell receptor (beta chain) emerged from a study of blood T cell repertoires in COVID-19. Assay: immunoSEQ multiplex PCR; the TCRdb copy retains only in-frame clones and omits some. The data contain some 250,000 clones, more than 75% of them singletons. The V gene end was trimmed by 5 bases and the J gene end by 0 bases; junction bases not matched to a gene: 7. The CDR3 has 17 residues. Germline V gene lookup returns CDR1 LNHDA and CDR2 SQIVND (reference sequence). This receptor was obtained from a woman aged 30 to 39 who had recovered from COVID-19. The sample was peripheral blood. V usage is TRBV19 and J usage is TRBJ1-6, with 7 bases aligning to TRBD1. The CDR3 sequence: CASSSETGSSYNSPLHF. In DNA form, the CDR3 reads TGTGCCAGTAGTTCAGAGACAGGGAGCTCCTATAATTCACCCCTCCACTTT. Full variable domain (rest looked up from reference TRBV19 and TRBJ1-6): DGGITQSPKYLFRKEGQNVTLSCEQNLNHDAMYWYRQDPGQGLRLIYYSQIVNDFQKGDIAEGYSVSREKKESFPLTVTSAQKNPTAFYLCASSSETGSSYNSPLHFGNGTRLTVT.